The 7 T cell receptor beta chains below all came from one sample that was sequenced in a study of blood T cell repertoires in COVID-19. The assay was immunoSEQ multiplex PCR, and TCRdb's table has in-frame clones only and misses some. The profile shows around 60,000 clones, roughly 90% of them singletons. The sequenced sample was peripheral blood. These receptors were obtained from a man aged 45 to 65 with active COVID-19.

The V gene is TRBV18, the J gene TRBJ1-3; TRBD1 matches 10 bases. The V and J ends lost 6 bases and 1 base, in that order; junction bases with no gene match: 3. Germline V CDR1 and CDR2: KGHSH, LQKENI. The CDR3 has 15 residues. Here the CDR3 reads CASSRDRGSGNTIYF. The CDR3 region has the DNA TGTGCCAGCTCGCGGGACAGGGGTTCTGGAAACACCATATATTTT.

The gene calls are TRBV2 and TRBJ1-5; 8 bases are a match to TRBD1. Germline V gene data show CDR1 as SNHLY and CDR2 as FYNNEI. This CDR3 has 13 residues. The J segment lost 4 bases and the V segment lost 7 bases, leaving 3 bases of the junction unmatched. CDR3: CASTRTGNQPQHF. CDR3 nucleotide sequence: TGTGCCAGCACCCGGACAGGGAATCAGCCCCAGCATTTT.

This chain joins TRBV6-5 and TRBJ2-4; D unclear. Looked up from germline, CDR1 is MNHEY and CDR2 is SVGAGI. The CDR3 has 14 amino acids. V lost 6 bases and J 0 bases, leaving 9 bases between the germline ends. CDR3 sequence reads: CASSSVVAKNIQYF. Written as DNA, the CDR3 is TGTGCCAGCAGCTCCGTAGTAGCCAAAAACATTCAGTACTTC.

The chain uses TRBV12-3 or TRBV12-4 and TRBJ1-3; D gene uncertain. V was shortened by 7 bases and J by 0 bases, with 7 bases between the two germline ends. CDR3 length: 13 residues. The CDR3 spells CASMWASGNTIYF. In DNA form, the CDR3 reads TGTGCCAGCATGTGGGCCTCTGGAAACACCATATATTTT.

The CDR3 here is CASSYTGDTEAFF. In nucleotides, the CDR3 is TGTGCCAGCAGTTACACGGGGGACACTGAAGCTTTCTTT. This sequence joins TRBV6-5 and TRBJ1-1; possible D gene TRBD1, 5 bases. Germline V gives CDR1 MNHEY, CDR2 SVGAGI. The V gene lost 2 bases and the J gene lost 3 bases, with 7 bases spanning the gap. The CDR3 sequence is 13 residues long.

This clone showed up just a few times. V usage is TRBV5-1 and J usage is TRBJ2-3; TRBD2 matches at 10 bases. In germline, CDR1 is SGHRS, CDR2 YFSETQ. Trimming took 3 bases from V and 7 from J; bases not matched to a gene: 8. The CDR3 covers 15 residues. CDR3 in amino acids: CASSSRAGGTYTQYF. The CDR3 DNA is TGCGCCAGCAGCTCTCGAGCGGGGGGGACCTATACGCAGTATTTT.

This chain links TRBV6-1 with TRBJ1-1; 8 nucleotides match TRBD1. The V gene end was trimmed by 6 bases and the J gene end by 7 bases; junction bases not matched to a gene: 4. CDR1 and CDR2 from the germline V gene are MNHNS and SASEGT. This CDR3 comprises 12 residues. The CDR3 sequence: CASRAGGGEAFF. DNA of the CDR3: TGTGCCAGCAGGGCAGGGGGCGGTGAAGCTTTCTTT.